A selection of T cell receptor beta chains follows, all from one sample in a study of shared clonotypes between healthy human individuals. TCRdb's copy holds only in-frame clones and misses some; the assay was immunoSEQ multiplex PCR. This sample has over 2 million clones, with approximately 94% found just once. Sequencing was carried out using naive CD8+ T cells sorted from blood. These receptors all come from a man between 18 and 29 years old in good health. Both conserved end residues are part of each CDR3. D genes are given only for firm matches. Expanded clones are given a class, and other clones once, few, many or no size at all.

clone_size	v_call	d_call	j_call	cdr3_aa	cdr3_nt
NA	TRBV7-9	TRBD1	TRBJ2-1	CASSGVTDRQKYNEQFF	TGTGCCAGCAGCGGAGTAACGGACAGGCAAAAGTACAATGAGCAGTTCTTC
NA	TRBV6-1	TRBD1	TRBJ2-7	CASTDLGQGYEQYF	TGTGCCAGCACTGATTTGGGACAGGGCTACGAGCAGTACTTC
NA	TRBV10-3	NA	TRBJ2-3	CAISSIRSTDTQYF	TGTGCCATCAGCTCGATACGTAGCACAGATACGCAGTATTTT
NA	TRBV19	NA	TRBJ1-6	CASSPSPDSPLHF	TGTGCCAGTAGTCCATCCCCAGATTCACCCCTCCACTTT
NA	TRBV19	NA	TRBJ1-1	CASNPGGPTEAFF	TGTGCCAGTAATCCCGGGGGCCCCACTGAAGCTTTCTTT
NA	TRBV27	TRBD1	TRBJ1-6	CASSVRTGGSPLHF	TGTGCCAGCAGTGTACGGACAGGGGGTTCACCCCTCCACTTT
once	TRBV27	NA	TRBJ2-5	CASSFNVEETQYF	TGTGCCAGCAGTTTTAATGTGGAGGAGACCCAGTACTTC
NA	TRBV4-1	NA	TRBJ2-7	CASSQVLGVKGSYEQYF	TGCGCCAGCAGCCAAGTCCTTGGCGTTAAGGGGTCCTACGAGCAGTACTTC
NA	TRBV6-5	NA	TRBJ2-7	CASSDREDEQYF	TGTGCCAGCAGTGACAGGGAGGACGAGCAGTACTTC
NA	TRBV2	NA	TRBJ2-7	CASRGVEQYF	TGTGCCAGCAGGGGTGTCGAGCAGTACTTC
NA	TRBV4-1	NA	TRBJ2-3	CASSLIGTDTQYF	TGCGCCAGCAGCCTAATAGGGACAGATACGCAGTATTTT
NA	TRBV28	NA	TRBJ1-1	CASRDNLQAFF	TGTGCCAGCAGGGATAATTTGCAAGCTTTCTTT
NA	TRBV5-1	TRBD2	TRBJ2-2	CASSRTRPGLATGELFF	TGCGCCAGCAGCCGGACAAGGCCGGGACTAGCGACCGGGGAGCTGTTTTTT
NA	TRBV7-6	TRBD2	TRBJ2-7	CASSSRLAGSYEQYF	TGTGCCAGCAGCTCAAGACTAGCGGGTTCCTACGAGCAGTACTTC
NA	TRBV7-9	TRBD1	TRBJ1-2	CAGEGQGPYGDGYTF	TGTGCCGGCGAGGGACAGGGTCCGTATGGCGATGGCTACACCTTC
NA	TRBV18	NA	TRBJ2-7	CASSPSGVQYF	TGTGCCAGCTCACCTAGTGGGGTGCAGTACTTC
NA	TRBV6-5	NA	TRBJ2-1	CASSSLSRAYNEQFF	TGTGCCAGCAGTTCACTATCGAGAGCCTACAATGAGCAGTTCTTC
NA	TRBV4-1	NA	TRBJ2-7	CASSQIRDEGYEQYF	TGCGCCAGCAGCCAAATCCGGGATGAAGGCTACGAGCAGTACTTC
once	TRBV4-3	NA	TRBJ1-5	CASSQDGGRGDQPQHF	TGCGCCAGCAGCCAAGATGGTGGACGGGGGGATCAGCCCCAGCATTTT
once	TRBV4-1	NA	TRBJ1-2	CASSPEGGAFGYGYTF	TGCGCCAGCAGCCCTGAAGGGGGGGCGTTCGGCTATGGCTACACCTTC
NA	TRBV30	NA	TRBJ1-1	CAWGPDTEAFF	TGTGCCTGGGGGCCGGACACTGAAGCTTTCTTT
NA	TRBV11-2	NA	TRBJ2-7	CASSSPGFYEQYF	TGTGCCAGCAGCTCCCCGGGGTTCTACGAGCAGTACTTC
NA	TRBV9	TRBD1	TRBJ1-4	CASSVGDSSEKLFF	TGTGCCAGCAGCGTAGGGGACAGTAGTGAAAAACTGTTTTTT
NA	TRBV9	NA	TRBJ2-2	CASSAPVPPYTGELFF	TGTGCCAGCAGCGCACCCGTGCCCCCTTACACCGGGGAGCTGTTTTTT
NA	TRBV9	NA	TRBJ1-2	CASSVAPGAEATSYGYTF	TGTGCCAGCAGCGTAGCTCCCGGGGCGGAGGCGACCAGCTATGGCTACACCTTC
NA	TRBV5-1	NA	TRBJ2-3	CASSLFGESSTDTQYF	TGCGCCAGCAGCTTGTTTGGTGAAAGTAGCACAGATACGCAGTATTTT
NA	TRBV5-4	NA	TRBJ1-1	CASSYGPNTEAFF	TGTGCCAGCAGTTATGGACCAAACACTGAAGCTTTCTTT
NA	TRBV19	TRBD2	TRBJ2-5	CATTSGSGETQYF	TGTGCCACCACTAGCGGGAGCGGAGAGACCCAGTACTTC
NA	TRBV5-6	NA	TRBJ2-7	CASSLGVSYEQYF	TGTGCCAGCAGCTTGGGGGTGTCCTACGAGCAGTACTTC